Listed below are T cell receptor beta chains from one sample, sequenced in a study of cytomegalovirus exposure and HLA in healthy donors. Generated by immunoSEQ multiplex PCR, the TCRdb table keeps only in-frame clones and is missing some. Of about 120,000 clones in the sample, 76% are singletons; the top ten hold more than 15%. The sequenced material came from PBMCs. The source of these receptors is a man aged 50 or older in good health and CMV-seropositive. Both conserved end residues are part of each CDR3. The D gene is left open where the match is weak. Some rows have no size entry. The others give once, few or many, or a class for an expanded clone.

v_gene	j_gene	d_gene	abundance	CDR3aa	CDR3nt
TRBV25-1	TRBJ1-2	-	-	CASATGVYGYTF	TGTGCCAGCGCCACAGGAGTTTATGGCTACACCTTC
TRBV7-2	TRBJ1-1	TRBD1	-	CASSLSYGQVNTEAFF	TGTGCCAGCAGCTTATCTTACGGACAGGTCAACACTGAAGCTTTCTTT
TRBV5-6	TRBJ1-1	-	few	CASSLGVNTEAFF	TGTGCCAGCAGCTTAGGGGTGAACACTGAAGCTTTCTTT
TRBV21-1	TRBJ2-1	-	-	CASSKVIRDPTSGSYNEQFF	TGTGCCAGCAGCAAAGTCATAAGGGACCCGACTAGCGGATCCTACAATGAGCAGTTCTTC
TRBV2	TRBJ2-6	-	few	CASSEWASAYGANVLTF	TGTGCCAGCAGTGAATGGGCGTCGGCGTATGGGGCCAACGTCCTGACTTTC
TRBV7-6	TRBJ2-3	-	-	CASSPVLVLSTDTQYF	TGTGCCAGCAGCCCGGTTTTAGTCCTGAGCACAGATACGCAGTATTTT
TRBV6-1	TRBJ1-1	-	-	CASSEGQTNTEAFF	TGTGCCAGCAGTGAGGGCCAGACGAACACTGAAGCTTTCTTT
TRBV5-8	TRBJ1-5	-	-	CASSLDRPNQPQHF	TGTGCCAGCAGCTTGGACAGACCCAATCAGCCCCAGCATTTT
TRBV7-9	TRBJ1-4	-	few	CASSLVLGLKREKLFF	TGTGCCAGCAGCTTAGTTTTGGGGCTCAAGCGTGAAAAACTGTTTTTT
TRBV6-5	TRBJ2-1	-	once	CASSYSPSFGEQFF	TGTGCCAGCAGTTACTCGCCCTCTTTCGGTGAGCAGTTCTTC
TRBV6-4	TRBJ1-5	-	few	CASSESPGGLGPQHF	TGTGCCAGCAGTGAGAGCCCGGGGGGGCTAGGGCCCCAGCATTTT
TRBV6-5	TRBJ1-1	-	-	CASSYSAGLNTEAFF	TGTGCCAGCAGTTACTCGGCAGGGCTGAACACTGAAGCTTTCTTT
TRBV5-4	TRBJ2-1	-	-	CASSLVTGTYNEQFF	TGTGCCAGCAGCTTGGTTACAGGGACCTACAATGAGCAGTTCTTC
TRBV6-6	TRBJ1-4	TRBD1	few	CASSYSSGEDRALFF	TGTGCCAGCAGTTACTCGAGTGGAGAAGACAGGGCCCTGTTTTTT
TRBV5-1	TRBJ1-3	TRBD1	-	CASSLDRGPLSGNTIYF	TGCGCCAGCAGCCTCGACAGGGGGCCTCTCTCTGGAAACACCATATATTTT
TRBV6-4	TRBJ2-7	-	-	CASSLDRGYEQYF	TGTGCCAGCAGTCTCGACCGAGGCTACGAGCAGTACTTC
TRBV25-1	TRBJ1-2	TRBD1	few	CASRPDRGSNYGYTF	TGTGCCAGCAGACCGGACAGGGGGTCGAACTATGGCTACACCTTC
TRBV4-1	TRBJ2-1	TRBD1	few	CASSQVWTGRHNEQFF	TGCGCCAGCAGCCAAGTATGGACAGGAAGACACAATGAGCAGTTCTTC
TRBV9	TRBJ1-6	-	-	CASSVYEVAGSPLHF	TGTGCCAGCAGCGTATATGAGGTGGCTGGATCACCCCTCCACTTT
TRBV15	TRBJ2-5	-	-	CATSGSETQYF	TGTGCCACCAGTGGGAGCGAGACCCAGTACTTC
TRBV18	TRBJ2-7	TRBD1	-	CASSPPTGGIHEQYF	TGTGCCAGCTCACCCCCCACAGGGGGGATCCACGAGCAGTACTTC
TRBV19	TRBJ1-5	TRBD1	-	CASSTDRDQPQHF	TGTGCCAGTAGTACCGACAGGGATCAGCCCCAGCATTTT
TRBV9	TRBJ2-7	-	-	CASSVMSQAPYEQYF	TGTGCCAGCAGCGTAATGTCACAGGCCCCCTACGAGCAGTACTTC
TRBV7-9	TRBJ2-1	-	-	CASSSERAISYNEQFF	TGTGCCAGCAGCTCCGAGCGGGCGATCTCCTACAATGAGCAGTTCTTC
TRBV18	TRBJ2-4	TRBD1	-	CASSPLRQGPYTKNIQYF	TGTGCCAGCTCACCGCTAAGACAGGGGCCCTATACCAAAAACATTCAGTACTTC
TRBV11-2	TRBJ2-1	-	-	CASSLVGQGSLENEQFF	TGTGCCAGCAGCTTAGTGGGCCAGGGCAGTTTAGAAAATGAGCAGTTCTTC
TRBV5-1	TRBJ1-1	-	few	CASRPGELGTEAFF	TGCGCCAGCAGGCCAGGGGAGCTTGGGACTGAAGCTTTCTTT
TRBV5-1	TRBJ2-1	TRBD2	-	CASSLAPSGGSVSYNEQFF	TGCGCCAGCAGCTTGGCCCCTAGCGGGGGATCTGTCTCCTACAATGAGCAGTTCTTC
TRBV7-2	TRBJ2-4	TRBD2	-	CASSPRTSFHIQYF	TGTGCCAGCAGCCCTCGGACTAGTTTTCACATTCAGTACTTC
TRBV5-1	TRBJ1-2	-	-	CASSLTNYGYTF	TGCGCCAGCAGCTTGACAAACTATGGCTACACCTTC
TRBV6-6	TRBJ1-5	-	-	CASSYGERNQPQHF	TGTGCCAGCAGTTACGGGGAGCGCAATCAGCCCCAGCATTTT
TRBV27	TRBJ1-2	-	-	CASSFTHRTSSYTF	TGTGCCAGCAGTTTTACCCACCGGACTTCGAGCTACACCTTC
TRBV4-1	TRBJ1-2	-	-	CASSPQLFSGYGYTF	TGCGCCAGCAGCCCTCAACTATTTTCGGGCTATGGCTACACCTTC
TRBV7-9	TRBJ2-5	TRBD2	-	CASSFIQRGGRETQYF	TGTGCCAGCAGCTTCATCCAGCGGGGGGGGCGGGAGACCCAGTACTTC
TRBV2	TRBJ1-4	-	-	CASSVRGNEKLFF	TGTGCCAGCAGTGTACGAGGGAATGAAAAACTGTTTTTT
TRBV5-1	TRBJ2-5	-	-	CASRETSHTLQETQYF	TGCGCCAGCAGGGAAACTAGCCACACCCTCCAAGAGACCCAGTACTTC
TRBV5-1	TRBJ2-1	TRBD2	-	CASSLETSGRHEQFF	TGCGCCAGCAGCTTGGAGACTAGCGGGAGGCATGAGCAGTTCTTC
TRBV6-4	TRBJ2-2	TRBD1	-	CASGQGGELFF	TGTGCCAGCGGACAGGGCGGGGAGCTGTTTTTT
TRBV27	TRBJ2-7	-	-	CASSLSPDYEQYF	TGTGCCAGCAGTTTATCTCCAGATTACGAGCAGTACTTC
TRBV11-3	TRBJ1-2	TRBD1	-	CASSLGQGGNYGYTF	TGTGCCAGCAGCTTAGGACAGGGAGGTAACTATGGCTACACCTTC
TRBV25-1	TRBJ2-4	-	-	CASSDYRDFQYF	TGTGCCAGCAGTGACTACCGGGACTTTCAGTACTTC
TRBV5-1	TRBJ2-1	TRBD2	-	CASSLGLAIYNEQFF	TGCGCCAGCAGCTTGGGACTAGCCATCTACAATGAGCAGTTCTTC
TRBV11-2	TRBJ2-7	TRBD1	-	CASSPGGEQYF	TGTGCCAGCAGCCCAGGGGGCGAGCAGTACTTC
TRBV10-2	TRBJ1-1	TRBD1	-	CASRDRNTEAFF	TGCGCCAGCCGGGACAGGAACACTGAAGCTTTCTTT
TRBV19	TRBJ1-1	TRBD1	once	CASRTGGRNTEAFF	TGTGCCAGTAGGACAGGGGGCCGGAACACTGAAGCTTTCTTT
TRBV27	TRBJ2-3	-	-	CASSEGIGGTDTQYF	TGTGCCAGCAGTGAAGGGATAGGGGGCACAGATACGCAGTATTTT
TRBV5-1	TRBJ1-2	TRBD1	-	CASSLEGQGVGGYTF	TGCGCCAGCAGCTTGGAGGGACAGGGGGTCGGAGGCTACACCTTC
TRBV21-1	TRBJ1-5	-	-	CASSTYSRFTSNQPQHF	TGTGCCAGCAGCACATACAGTCGGTTTACCAGCAATCAGCCCCAGCATTTT
TRBV4-1	TRBJ1-1	-	once	CASSSRGGKTEAFF	TGCGCCAGCAGCTCAAGGGGCGGTAAAACTGAAGCTTTCTTT
TRBV10-1	TRBJ2-7	-	once	CASSESTGGFSYEQYF	TGCGCCAGCAGTGAGTCCACCGGCGGCTTCTCCTACGAGCAGTACTTC